A single sample is the source of the 14 T cell receptor beta chains below, sequenced in a study of blood T cell repertoires in COVID-19. TCRdb keeps only in-frame clones here, not all; method: immunoSEQ multiplex PCR. The sample lists about 170,000 clones; around four fifths were seen once. The sequencing sample was made of peripheral blood. The receptors come from a middle-aged man who had recovered from COVID-19.

The chain is built from TRBV4-2 and TRBJ1-2; D is possibly TRBD1 (5 bases). CDR3 length: 15 residues. Germline CDR1 is LGHNA and CDR2 is YNFKEQ. Trimming removed 4 bases at V and 8 bases at J, with 20 bases between. The CDR3 nucleotides read TGTGCCAGCAGCCGACCACAGGCCATTTCTGAGGGCTACACCTTC. Residues: CASSRPQAISEGYTF.

This clone showed up just once. The rearrangement joins TRBV7-2 to TRBJ2-7; 9 nucleotides align to TRBD2. This CDR3 is built from 14 residues. CDR1 SGHTA and CDR2 FQGNSA come from the germline V gene. The V gene end was trimmed by 5 bases and the J gene end by 0 bases; junction bases not matched to a gene: 2. The CDR3 sequence: CASSRSGGSYEQYF. CDR3 DNA: TGTGCCAGCAGCCGTAGCGGGGGCTCCTACGAGCAGTACTTC.

V is TRBV7-6 and J is TRBJ1-3; D unresolved. Germline V gene data show CDR1 as SGHVS and CDR2 as FNYEAQ. The CDR3 loop spans 13 amino acids. V lost 3 bases and J lost 2, with 5 bases in between. The CDR3 DNA follows: TGTGCCAGCAGCTTTAATCCTGGAAACACCATATATTTT. Its translation is CASSFNPGNTIYF.

J is TRBJ1-6 and V is TRBV10-3; D is unclear. Germline V gene sequence: CDR1 ENHRY, CDR2 SYGVKD. This CDR3 region has 18 residues. Deletions cut 4 bases from V and 0 bases from J, with 16 bases between. The CDR3, as DNA: TGTGCCATCAGTGCCGCCTCGGCAGGAAGCTCCTATAATTCACCCCTCCACTTT. It translates to CAISAASAGSSYNSPLHF.

The count of this clone is one. This sequence joins TRBV7-9 and TRBJ1-6; 9 bases match TRBD1. V lost 5 bases and J lost 10; bases outside the gene matches: 9. Germline values: CDR1 SEHNR, CDR2 FQNEAQ (reference sequence). The CDR3 is made up of 15 amino acids. The CDR3 here is CASSPPGTGTSPLHF. DNA for the CDR3: TGTGCCAGCAGCCCGCCCGGGACAGGGACCTCACCCCTCCACTTT. The full variable domain, in which reference TRBV7-9 and TRBJ1-6 provide the parts outside the CDR3, is DTGVSQNPRHKITKRGQNVTFRCDPISEHNRLYWYRQTLGQGPEFLTYFQNEAQLEKSRLLSDRFSAERPKGSFSTLEIQRTEQGDSAMYLCASSPPGTGTSPLHFGNGTRLTVT.

This clone was counted only a few times. As DNA, the CDR3 is TGCAGCGCCCATGGGACTTCCATCTACGAGCAGTACTTC. Amino acid sequence: CSAHGTSIYEQYF. V and J are TRBV29-1 and TRBJ2-7; maybe TRBD2 (6 bases). V lost 7 bases to trimming and J lost 3 bases, with 16 bases between them. The CDR3 has 13 residues. Germline values: CDR1 SQVTM, CDR2 ANQGSEA.

In the case of this clone: This sample also contains other DNA sequences that code for the same CDR3. The chain combines TRBV7-2 with TRBJ2-4; perhaps TRBD2 as D (5 bases). The germline V gene has CDR1 SGHTA and CDR2 FQGNSA. This CDR3 has 13 residues. V gave up 8 bases and J gave up 0 bases, with 8 bases separating them. CDR3: CASQGGAKNIQYF. Here the CDR3 DNA reads TGTGCCAGCCAAGGAGGAGCCAAAAACATTCAGTACTTC. The variable domain in full, with the rest retrieved from reference TRBV7-2 and TRBJ2-4, is GAGVSQSPSNKVTEKGKDVELRCDPISGHTALYWYRQSLGQGLEFLIYFQGNSAPDKSGLPSDRFSAERTGGSVSTLTIQRTQQEDSAVYLCASQGGAKNIQYFGAGTRLSVL.

The CDR3 is CASSDTSAVTQYF. CDR3 DNA: TGTGCCAGCTCGGACACTAGCGCGGTTACGCAGTATTTT. The chain recombines TRBV6-5 with TRBJ2-3; 7 bases are a match to TRBD2. After removal of 8 bases from V and 8 bases from J, the junction contained 10 bases not matched to a gene. Germline V CDR1 and CDR2: MNHEY, SVGAGI. This CDR3 spans 13 amino acids.

J is TRBJ2-3 and V is TRBV4-3; 10 bases align to TRBD2. The CDR3 consists of 14 residues. In germline, CDR1 is LGHNA, CDR2 YSLEER. V lost 5 bases, J lost 5 bases, and 4 bases stayed unmatched. Here the CDR3 DNA reads TGCGCCAGCAGCGACAGACTAGCGGGAGATACGCAGTATTTT. This codes for CASSDRLAGDTQYF.

The chain combines TRBV10-3 with TRBJ2-5; 9 positions agree with TRBD2. With 10 bases clipped from V and 5 bases from J, the junction kept 8 bases outside the gene matches. Germline CDR1 ENHRY, CDR2 SYGVKD. This CDR3 has 13 residues. For the CDR3, the DNA is TGTGCCACCTTAGCGGGGGCGCACGAGACCCAGTACTTC. Amino acid sequence: CATLAGAHETQYF.

The CDR3 DNA is TGTGCCAGCAGCCCTGGACAGGGTTCGTACGAGCAGTACTTC. Translation: CASSPGQGSYEQYF. This sequence joins TRBV4-2 and TRBJ2-7; 8 bases map to TRBD1. J gave up 4 bases and V 4 bases, and 6 bases lay outside the gene matches. CDR3 length: 14 residues. The V gene's germline CDR1 is LGHNA and CDR2 YNFKEQ.

This clone has only one observation. The genes are TRBV4-3 and TRBJ1-1; possibly TRBD1 for D (6 bases). Germline CDR1 is LGHNA and CDR2 is YSLEER. CDR3 length equals 15 residues. Between the trimmed V and J ends, which lost 1 base and 1 base, there was a span of 10 bases. CDR3 protein: CASSQAQQGNTEAFF. In nucleotides, the CDR3 is TGCGCCAGCAGCCAAGCGCAACAGGGGAACACTGAAGCTTTCTTT.

In nucleotides, the CDR3 is TGTGCCAGCAGTTACTCCGGGACAGGGATAGTATATGAGCAGTTCTTC. It yields the protein CASSYSGTGIVYEQFF. V is TRBV6-2 or TRBV6-3 and J is TRBJ2-1, with 9 bases matching TRBD1. Germline trimming cut 0 bases from V and 8 bases from J; bases unmatched to any gene: 8. CDR3 length: 16 amino acids. Germline-derived CDR1 and CDR2 are MNHEY and SVGEGT.

The chain joins TRBV19 to TRBJ1-5; perhaps TRBD1 as D (6 bases). The CDR3 is made up of 13 amino acids. Trimming shortened V by 7 bases and J by 4 bases, and 11 bases separated the two germline ends. Looked up from germline, CDR1 is LNHDA and CDR2 is SQIVND (reference sequence). The CDR3 DNA reads as TGTGCCAGTACCCAGGGGTTTAATCAGCCCCAGCATTTT. Translating gives CASTQGFNQPQHF.